Each of the 32 T cell receptor beta chains below was sequenced from the same sample in a study of blood T cell repertoires in COVID-19. The data were produced by immunoSEQ multiplex PCR, yet TCRdb's version contains in-frame clones alone and is incomplete. The table records some 40,000 clones, about 80% of them present only once. Sequences were obtained from peripheral blood. These receptors were obtained from a man aged 70 or older with acute or convalescent COVID-19.

The chain has TRBV6-5 and TRBJ2-5; possibly TRBD1 for D (6 bases). In germline, CDR1 is MNHEY, CDR2 SVGAGI. The CDR3 spans 15 residues. The V end lost 8 bases, the J end lost 1 base, and 17 bases lay between the germline ends. The CDR3 DNA reads as TGTGCCAGCCGTAACATGGGGGCCTCCCAAGAGACCCAGTACTTC. Translating gives CASRNMGASQETQYF.

V gene TRBV11-3 combines with J gene TRBJ2-1, with 13 bases identical to TRBD2. CDR1 and CDR2 (germline): SGHNT, YENEEA. The CDR3 has 15 amino acids. The trim removed 1 base at V and 9 bases at J, leaving 3 bases unmatched. This CDR3 is CASSLGLAGGSEQFF. The CDR3 coding sequence is TGTGCCAGCAGCTTAGGACTAGCGGGAGGCAGTGAGCAGTTCTTC.

The chain carries TRBV7-9 and TRBJ1-5, with 7 bases lining up with TRBD1. The CDR3 runs to 13 residues. J gave up 5 bases and V 5 bases, and 3 bases lay outside the gene matches. Germline loops: CDR1 SEHNR, CDR2 FQNEAQ (reference sequence). The CDR3: CASSPRGDQPQHF. The CDR3 DNA follows: TGTGCCAGCAGCCCCAGGGGGGATCAGCCCCAGCATTTT.

Only a few counts were recorded for this clone. The V call is TRBV19, the J call TRBJ1-4; D is unclear. V lost 6 bases, J lost 7 bases, and 18 bases lay in between. This CDR3 region has 15 residues. Germline V CDR1 and CDR2: LNHDA, SQIVND (reference sequence). In DNA form, the CDR3 reads TGTGCCAGTAGCCCCTCTCGAGGGAACTCTGAAAAACTGTTTTTT. The encoded protein is CASSPSRGNSEKLFF.

This clone was found a few times. The J gene is TRBJ2-2, the V gene TRBV7-9; a weak D match, TRBD2 (6 bases). The ends were cut back, 11 bases at V and 1 base at J, with 11 bases in the middle. This CDR3 is 13 amino acids long. Germline CDR1 reads SEHNR; CDR2 reads FQNEAQ (reference sequence). The CDR3 reads CAGGVLNTGELFF. In DNA form, the CDR3 reads TGTGCCGGAGGGGTCTTGAACACCGGGGAGCTGTTTTTT.

J is TRBJ2-7 and V is TRBV7-2, with D perhaps matching TRBD2 (7 bases). Looked up from germline, CDR1 is SGHTA and CDR2 is FQGNSA. CDR3 length: 12 residues. The CDR3 region is CASRRGGYEQYF. The CDR3 DNA reads TGTGCATCCAGGAGGGGGGGCTACGAGCAGTACTTC. The entire variable domain, with the rest obtained from reference TRBV7-2 and TRBJ2-7, is as follows: GAGVSQSPSNKVTEKGKDVELRCDPISGHTALYWYRQSLGQGLEFLIYFQGNSAPDKSGLPSDRFSAERTGGSVSTLTIQRTQQEDSAVYLCASRRGGYEQYFGPGTRLTVT.

The chain employs TRBV7-2 and TRBJ2-1; possible D gene TRBD1, 5 bases. The CDR3 contains 14 residues. V shed 3 bases and J shed 9 bases, with 15 bases lying between them. CDR1 is SGHTA, CDR2 FQGNSA, per germline. The DNA for the CDR3 is TGTGCCAGCAGCTTTGTCCAGGGCCTCAGTGAGCAGTTCTTC. This gives the protein CASSFVQGLSEQFF.

V usage is TRBV19 and J usage is TRBJ1-6, with D uncertain. The CDR3 is 15 amino acids. The V and J ends lost 3 bases and 0 bases respectively, with 6 bases between them. Germline values: CDR1 LNHDA, CDR2 SQIVND (reference sequence). The CDR3 is CASSMGSSYNSPLHF. The CDR3 nucleotides are TGTGCCAGTAGTATGGGGAGCTCCTATAATTCACCCCTCCACTTT.

The chain recombines TRBV30 with TRBJ2-2; 13 nucleotides line up with TRBD2. CDR1 is GTSNPN, CDR2 SVGIG, per germline (reference sequence). The CDR3 spans 14 residues. V shed 3 bases, J shed 5 bases, and the junction held 0 bases outside the gene matches. CDR3: CAWRGLAGTGELFF. The CDR3 DNA follows: TGTGCCTGGAGGGGACTAGCGGGAACCGGGGAGCTGTTTTTT.

This clone was counted a single time. The chain carries TRBV5-4 and TRBJ2-7, with a tentative D call TRBD1 (6 bases). CDR3 size: 14 residues. The germline CDR1 and CDR2 sequences are SGHNT and YYREEE (reference sequence). V was trimmed by 0 bases and J by 0 bases, leaving 7 bases between them. CDR3 in DNA: TGTGCCAGCAGCTTGGAACAGGGCTCCTACGAGCAGTACTTC. This encodes CASSLEQGSYEQYF.

This chain uses TRBV6-6 with TRBJ1-2; D is perhaps TRBD1 (6 bases). Looked up from germline, CDR1 is MNHNY and CDR2 is SVGAGI (reference sequence). V lost 2 bases and J 6 bases, leaving 10 bases between the germline ends. CDR3 size: 13 residues. The CDR3, as DNA: TGTGCCAGCAGTTACGCGAGACAGGATGGCTACACCTTC. Its translation is CASSYARQDGYTF.

The chain's CDR3 is CASSPRGGRGEETQYF. CDR3 in DNA: TGTGCCAGTAGTCCCCGGGGGGGGAGAGGAGAAGAGACCCAGTACTTC. This chain uses TRBV19 with TRBJ2-5, with 8 bases identical to TRBD2. With 5 bases clipped from V and 3 bases from J, the junction kept 11 bases outside the gene matches. Germline values: CDR1 LNHDA, CDR2 SQIVND (reference sequence). The CDR3 has 16 residues.

The count of this clone is one. This chain connects TRBV14 to TRBJ1-2; TRBD1 might be the D (5 bases). Trimming left V 4 bases short and J 7 bases short, with 16 bases between. Germline V gene lookup returns CDR1 SGHDN and CDR2 FVKESK. The CDR3 covers 14 residues. In DNA form, the CDR3 reads TGTGCCAGCAGCCCCCTGGGTGGGGCTAGTGGCTACACCTTC. Its translation: CASSPLGGASGYTF.

V gene TRBV6-5 combines with J gene TRBJ1-2, with TRBD1 matching over 7 bases. With 2 bases clipped from V and 4 bases from J, the junction kept 4 bases outside the gene matches. Germline loops: CDR1 MNHEY, CDR2 SVGAGI. The CDR3 is made up of 14 amino acids. CDR3 residues: CASSYRTGFYGYTF. The CDR3 coding sequence is TGTGCCAGCAGTTACCGGACAGGATTCTATGGCTACACCTTC.

The CDR3 spells CATSDSVAGRSTDTQYF. The CDR3 nucleotides are TGTGCCACCAGTGATTCGGTGGCAGGGCGTAGCACAGATACGCAGTATTTT. J is TRBJ2-3 and V is TRBV24-1, with D perhaps matching TRBD1 (5 bases). The CDR3 consists of 17 residues. V dropped 2 bases and J dropped 0 bases, with 14 bases sitting between them. CDR1 and CDR2 (germline): KGHDR, SFDVKD.

This sequence joins TRBV25-1 and TRBJ2-2, with 7 bases identical to TRBD1. V dropped 4 bases and J dropped 8; count of bases not matched to a gene: 7. The CDR3 runs to 14 residues. Germline CDR1 reads MGHDK; CDR2 reads SYGVNS. CDR3 DNA: TGTGCCAGCAGTGGGTCAGGGGGTAGGGGGGAGCTGTTTTTT. Protein: CASSGSGGRGELFF.

The V gene is TRBV18, the J gene TRBJ2-1; no definite D call. The CDR3 runs to 17 residues. The ends were cut back, 3 bases at V and 7 bases at J, with 22 bases in the middle. Germline CDR1 KGHSH, CDR2 LQKENI. In DNA, the CDR3 is TGTGCCAGCTCACCCTTCTCTGAGACGACGGGTAAAAATGAGCAGTTCTTC. Its protein is CASSPFSETTGKNEQFF.

The chain has TRBV4-1 and TRBJ1-4; D remains ambiguous. CDR1 and CDR2 (germline): MGHRA, YSYEKL. The CDR3 totals 13 residues. Trimming pared 2 bases from V and 5 bases from J, leaving 6 bases between. In DNA, the CDR3 is TGCGCCAGCAGCCAATGGAGAAATGAAAAACTGTTTTTT. Translating it yields CASSQWRNEKLFF.

The rearrangement joins TRBV19 to TRBJ2-2, with D possibly TRBD2 on 6 matching bases. The CDR3 extends over 19 amino acids. Trimming took off 1 base at V and 3 bases at J, with 21 bases between the two ends. In germline, CDR1 is LNHDA, CDR2 SQIVND (reference sequence). CDR3 region: CASSIAPRTGVFDTGELFF. CDR3 DNA: TGTGCCAGTAGTATAGCCCCCCGGACGGGGGTATTTGACACCGGGGAGCTGTTTTTT.

The V call is TRBV27, the J call TRBJ1-5, with D possibly TRBD1 on 5 matching bases. The germline V and J ends were trimmed by 5 bases and 0 bases, with 11 bases remaining between them. The V gene's germline CDR1 is MNHEY and CDR2 SMNVEV (reference sequence). This CDR3 is built from 15 residues. CDR3 DNA: TGTGCCAGCAGTCCACAGGCCTATAGCAATCAGCCCCAGCATTTT. This encodes CASSPQAYSNQPQHF.

The rearrangement links TRBV28 to TRBJ1-4, with TRBD1 matching 8 bases. Germline CDR1 and CDR2: MDHEN and SYDVKM. CDR3 length: 15 amino acids. The V and J ends lost 5 bases and 7 bases, in that order; junction bases with no gene match: 9. The CDR3 loop reads CASSPPQGAPEKLFF. CDR3 coding DNA: TGTGCCAGCAGTCCCCCCCAGGGGGCGCCTGAAAAACTGTTTTTT.

This chain uses TRBV6-2 or TRBV6-3 with TRBJ1-5; D may be TRBD1 (5 bases). Germline CDR1 is MNHEY and CDR2 is SVGEGT. Trimming took 3 bases from V and 2 from J, leaving 17 bases between them. The CDR3 has 17 amino acids. CDR3 protein: CASSYKAGQGGNQPQHF. CDR3 coding DNA: TGTGCCAGCAGTTATAAAGCCGGGCAAGGGGGCAATCAGCCCCAGCATTTT.

This clone was observed a handful of times. The chain joins TRBV5-1 to TRBJ2-3; D gene uncertain. Germline V gene data show CDR1 as SGHRS and CDR2 as YFSETQ. Trimming removed 5 bases at V and 2 bases at J, with 9 bases between. The CDR3 contains 13 residues. The DNA for the CDR3 is TGCGCCAGCAGGGGCAGAAACACAGATACGCAGTATTTT. Translated, it gives CASRGRNTDTQYF.

This sequence joins TRBV19 and TRBJ2-1; 10 bases align to TRBD1. This CDR3 spans 17 amino acids. Germline values: CDR1 LNHDA, CDR2 SQIVND (reference sequence). V lost 2 bases to trimming and J lost 4 bases; unmatched junction nucleotides: 8. The CDR3 nucleotides read TGTGCCAGTAGTATAAGGGGACCGGGACAGGGGTACAATGAGCAGTTCTTC. Its protein product is CASSIRGPGQGYNEQFF.

The gene calls are TRBV6-5 and TRBJ1-2, with D uncertain. The CDR3 has 16 residues. The germline V and J ends were trimmed by 2 bases and 12 bases, with 25 bases remaining between them. Germline CDR1 MNHEY, CDR2 SVGAGI. CDR3: CASSYGLTEKPHRHTF. CDR3 bases: TGTGCCAGCAGTTACGGGCTCACAGAAAAACCACATCGCCACACCTTC.

In its sample, this clone was seen a few times. The chain uses TRBV10-1 and TRBJ2-3; 12 nucleotides agree with TRBD2. V shed 0 bases and J 6 bases; nucleotides not matched to a gene: 4. Germline-derived CDR1 and CDR2 are WNHNN and SYGVQD (reference sequence). The CDR3 is 16 residues long. CDR3 DNA sequence: TGCGCCAGCAGTGAGTCGCTAGCGGGGGGGTCCGATACGCAGTATTTT. Amino acid sequence: CASSESLAGGSDTQYF.

DNA of the CDR3: TGTGCCAGCAGCTTAAACGGGGTGGGGCAGTACTTC. This encodes CASSLNGVGQYF. The chain carries TRBV7-9 and TRBJ2-7; D may be TRBD2 (5 bases). The length of the CDR3 is 12 residues. Germline V gene lookup returns CDR1 SEHNR and CDR2 FQNEAQ (reference sequence). V was clipped by 2 bases and J by 9 bases, with 11 bases between them.

V and J are TRBV5-1 and TRBJ2-5, with a possible D match to TRBD1 (6 bases). CDR3 length equals 12 residues. Per the germline V gene, CDR1 is SGHRS and CDR2 is YFSETQ. The V gene lost 7 bases and the J gene lost 2 bases, with 9 bases spanning the gap. CDR3 sequence reads: CASGRGQETQYF. The CDR3 DNA reads TGCGCCAGCGGCAGGGGACAAGAGACCCAGTACTTC.

This clone was observed a single time. V is TRBV28 and J is TRBJ2-7; 9 bases line up with TRBD1. Germline V gene sequence: CDR1 MDHEN, CDR2 SYDVKM. This CDR3 region has 15 residues. Unmatched junction bases numbered 5, after V lost 4 bases and J lost 1 base. DNA of the CDR3: TGTGCCAGCAGTTCGGGACAGGGCGCTTCCTACGAGCAGTACTTC. This sequence encodes CASSSGQGASYEQYF.

This chain joins TRBV3-1 (or the pseudogene TRBV3-2) and TRBJ2-1; D remains unclear. Germline CDR1 reads LGHDT; CDR2 reads YNNKEL (reference sequence). This CDR3 has 14 residues. Trimming left V 4 bases short and J 0 bases short, with 7 bases between. CDR3 sequence: CASSRLSSYNEQFF. The CDR3 bases are TGTGCCAGCAGCCGCCTGAGCTCCTACAATGAGCAGTTCTTC.

J is TRBJ2-2 and V is TRBV12-3 or TRBV12-4; D might be TRBD1 (6 bases). This CDR3 region has 13 residues. Deletions cut 7 bases from V and 5 bases from J, with 11 bases between. CDR3 amino acids: CASKGEGTGELFF. DNA of the CDR3: TGTGCCAGCAAGGGGGAAGGAACCGGGGAGCTGTTTTTT.

The genes are TRBV9 and TRBJ2-3, with TRBD2 matching over 10 bases. Germline CDR1 and CDR2: SGDLS and YYNGEE. The length of the CDR3 is 16 residues. V lost 0 bases to trimming and J lost 6 bases; unmatched junction nucleotides: 7. The CDR3 DNA is TGTGCCAGCAGCGTAGTCGGTAGCGGGGGGTTTGATACGCAGTATTTT. Encoded protein: CASSVVGSGGFDTQYF.